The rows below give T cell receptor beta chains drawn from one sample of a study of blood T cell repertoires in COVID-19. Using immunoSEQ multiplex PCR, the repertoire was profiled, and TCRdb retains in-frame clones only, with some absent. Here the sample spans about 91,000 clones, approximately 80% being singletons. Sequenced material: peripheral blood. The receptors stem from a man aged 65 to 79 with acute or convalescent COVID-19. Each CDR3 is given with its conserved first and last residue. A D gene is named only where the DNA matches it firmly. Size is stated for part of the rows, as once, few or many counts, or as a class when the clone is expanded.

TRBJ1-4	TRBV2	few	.	TGTGCCAGCAGTGAAGCCGCCGGGGTGGTAGGAAAACTGTTTTTT	CASSEAAGVVGKLFF
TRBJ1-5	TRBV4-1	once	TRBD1	TGCGCCAGCAGCCAAGTAGACAGGGGGATTCAGCCCCAGCATTTT	CASSQVDRGIQPQHF
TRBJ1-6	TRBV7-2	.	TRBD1	TGTGCCAGCAGCCAACAGGGGGCACGGAATTCACCCCTCCACTTT	CASSQQGARNSPLHF
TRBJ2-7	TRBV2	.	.	TGTGCCAGCAGGACCGGGATAGTAAATTACGAGCAGTACTTC	CASRTGIVNYEQYF
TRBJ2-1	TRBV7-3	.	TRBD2	TGTGCCAGCAGCTTTAGCGGGGGTCTCTACAATGAGCAGTTCTTC	CASSFSGGLYNEQFF
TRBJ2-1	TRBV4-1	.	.	TGCGCCAGCAGCCAAGAAGTCAGCAATGAGCAGTTCTTC	CASSQEVSNEQFF
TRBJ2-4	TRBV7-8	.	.	TGTGCCAGCAGCTTAAACGTAGGCGGGGACATTCAGTACTTC	CASSLNVGGDIQYF
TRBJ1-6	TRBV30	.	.	TGTGCCTGGACAGTCTCCTATAATTCACCCCTCCACTTT	CAWTVSYNSPLHF
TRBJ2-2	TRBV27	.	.	TGTGCCAGCAGTTTTTCCGGGAGGAACACCGGGGAGCTGTTTTTT	CASSFSGRNTGELFF
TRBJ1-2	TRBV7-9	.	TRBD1	TGTGCCAGCAGTCCTGTCCAGGCCAGGGGGTTGGTCTATGGCTACACCTTC	CASSPVQARGLVYGYTF
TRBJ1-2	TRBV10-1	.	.	TGCGCCAGCAGCGACGGGGTCTCTCGCTATGGCTACACCTTC	CASSDGVSRYGYTF
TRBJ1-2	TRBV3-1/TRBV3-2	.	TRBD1	TGTGCCAGCAGCCGCGGGACAGATGGCTACACCTTC	CASSRGTDGYTF
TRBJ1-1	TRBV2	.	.	TGTGCCAGCAGAAGGAATGTAGGAGGGAACACTGAAGCTTTCTTT	CASRRNVGGNTEAFF
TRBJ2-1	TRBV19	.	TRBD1	TGTGCCAGTAGTACCTTAGACAGGGGCTTGAACGATGAGCAGTTCTTC	CASSTLDRGLNDEQFF
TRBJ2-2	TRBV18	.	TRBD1	TGTGCCAGCTCACCAGGGACAGGGAGAAACACCGGGGAGCTGTTTTTT	CASSPGTGRNTGELFF
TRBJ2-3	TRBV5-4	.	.	TGTGCCAGCAGCCGCACCGGGATCCCTCTGCTGACAGATACGCAGTATTTT	CASSRTGIPLLTDTQYF
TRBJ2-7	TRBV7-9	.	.	TGTGCCAGCAGCCGAACGACAGCCTACGAGCAGTACTTC	CASSRTTAYEQYF
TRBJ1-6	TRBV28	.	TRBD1	TGTGCCAGCAGTACGACAGGGGGAGCTTCACCCCTCCACTTT	CASSTTGGASPLHF
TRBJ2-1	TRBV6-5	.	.	TGTGCCAGCAGACCCAAGGTGGCGGATAACAATGAGCAGTTCTTC	CASRPKVADNNEQFF
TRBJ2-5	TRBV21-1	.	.	TGTGCCAGCAGCAAAGGTACAGCGGGAAAGGTAGGGGAGACCCAGTACTTC	CASSKGTAGKVGETQYF
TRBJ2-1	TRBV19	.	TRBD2	TGTGCCAGTAGCCTACGTGGTGGCGGGGGGGCAAATGAGCAGTTCTTC	CASSLRGGGGANEQFF
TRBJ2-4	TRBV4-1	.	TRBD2	TGCGCCAGCAGCCAAGATTCGAGGACTAGCGGGGCCAAAAACATTCAGTACTTC	CASSQDSRTSGAKNIQYF
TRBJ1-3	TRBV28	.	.	TGTGCCAGCAGTTTCAAGCGGCCCTCTGGAAACACCATATATTTT	CASSFKRPSGNTIYF
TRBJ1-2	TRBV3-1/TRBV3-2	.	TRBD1	TGTGCCAGCAGCCATCGGACAGGCTCCTATGGCTACACCTTC	CASSHRTGSYGYTF
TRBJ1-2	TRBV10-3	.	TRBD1	TGTGCCATCAGTGAGCTCGGGCAGGGGGCGACGGATGGCTACACCTTC	CAISELGQGATDGYTF
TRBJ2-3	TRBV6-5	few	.	TGTGCCGCAGGGGCCACAGATACGCAGTATTTT	CAAGATDTQYF
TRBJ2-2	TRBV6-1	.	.	TGTGCCAGCACCCAGATCGGGGAGCTGTTTTTT	CASTQIGELFF
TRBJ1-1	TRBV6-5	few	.	TGTGCCAGCAGACCCACAGGGAATACAGCTTTCTTT	CASRPTGNTAFF
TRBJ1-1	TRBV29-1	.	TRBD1	TGCAGCGTTGAGGCTCAGGGGGTCTCTGAAGCTTTCTTT	CSVEAQGVSEAFF
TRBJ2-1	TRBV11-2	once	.	TGTGCCAGCAGCTTAGATCTAGGAAACCAGTTCTTC	CASSLDLGNQFF
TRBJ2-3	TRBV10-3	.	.	TGTGCCATCAGCCCCGGGATGTATACGCAGTATTTT	CAISPGMYTQYF
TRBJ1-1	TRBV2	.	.	TGTGCCAGCAGTGAAGCATTGGTAGGGGCTGACGCTTTCTTT	CASSEALVGADAFF
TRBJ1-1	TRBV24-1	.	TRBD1	TGTGCCACCAGTGACGGGACAGGGGCCCCTAATGAAGCTTTCTTT	CATSDGTGAPNEAFF
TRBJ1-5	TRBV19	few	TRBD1	TGTGCCAGTAGTTTGTCAGGGGGCGGCTATCAGCCCCAGCATTTT	CASSLSGGGYQPQHF
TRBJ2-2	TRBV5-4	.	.	TGTGCCAGCAGCCCCACGACAGGGAACACCGGGGAGCTGTTTTTT	CASSPTTGNTGELFF
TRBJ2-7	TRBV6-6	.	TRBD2	TGTGCCAGCAGTTACGGGCAGGGAGGGACCTACGAGCAGTACTTC	CASSYGQGGTYEQYF
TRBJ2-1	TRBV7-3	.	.	TGTGCCAGCAGTTTTACCACAGTCAATGAGCAGTTCTTC	CASSFTTVNEQFF
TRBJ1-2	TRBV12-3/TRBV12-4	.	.	TGTGCCAGCAGTTTGTGGAGGGGCGGCTACACCTTC	CASSLWRGGYTF
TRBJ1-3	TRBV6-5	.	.	TGTGCCAGCAGTTCGAAGGGGCTATACTCTGGAAACACCATATATTTT	CASSSKGLYSGNTIYF
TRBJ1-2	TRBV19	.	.	TGTGCCAGTAGTGACACCTATGGCTACACCTTC	CASSDTYGYTF
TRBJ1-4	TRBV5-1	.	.	TGCGCCAGCACTGTAGGGACTTCAACTAATGAAAAACTGTTTTTT	CASTVGTSTNEKLFF
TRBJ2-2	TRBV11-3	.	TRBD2	TGTGCCAGCAGCTCCAGCGGGAGGGGGACCGGGGAGCTGTTTTTT	CASSSSGRGTGELFF
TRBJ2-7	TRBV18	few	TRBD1	TGTGCCAGCTCACCACCGGGACAGGGGACCTACGAGCAGTACTTC	CASSPPGQGTYEQYF